This T cell receptor (beta chain) emerged from a study of shared clonotypes between healthy human individuals. Background on the study: Per-donor plates numbered three CD4 naive, three CD4 memory, two CD8 naive and one CD8 memory. Notes on the study in general: Generally, naive subsets came out with larger estimated richness than memory subsets.

The count of this clone is one. Its antigen is unknown. In the original processing: Filtering differed since immunoSEQ provided only junctions, with no quality scores. The table came from immunoSEQ multiplex PCR; TCRdb's copy has only in-frame clones and leaves some out. The D gene and trimming were derived from the DNA, and the V and J assignments and clone size from that table. Among 2,500,000 or so clones listed, approximately 93% were seen once. Each sample came from a Caucasian adult donor living in Nashville, Tennessee. The V gene lost 6 bases and the J gene lost 5 bases, with 12 bases spanning the gap. Germline assignment: CDR1 LNHDA and CDR2 SQIVND (reference sequence). The CDR3 has 13 residues.

The chain joins TRBV19 to TRBJ2-3; no clear D. Input material: naive CD4+ T cells from PBMCs. Subset denoted: CD45RA+ positively selected. The clonotype comes from a man aged 18-30 years in good health. Some clones in this sample may be carry-over from other donors' samples. The CDR3 sequence: CASRTPGRDTQYF. CDR3 DNA sequence: TGTGCCAGTAGGACCCCGGGTAGAGATACGCAGTATTTT.